This T cell receptor beta chain was captured in a study of T cell clonality in common variable immunodeficiency. The method was immunoSEQ multiplex PCR; TCRdb's version includes in-frame clones alone and lacks a portion of them. This sample carries 42,000 or so clones and no singletons, and around 1.5% goes to the top ten. This clone was found many times. The observed sequence ends 3 residues before the CDR3 terminus, with the missing tail filled in from the germline J gene. Germline V lookup: CDR1 SGHTA, CDR2 FQGNSA. The V gene end was trimmed by 1 base and the J gene end by 1 base; junction bases not matched to a gene: 0. This CDR3 region has 15 residues.

Sequencing used peripheral blood mononuclear cells. This TCR derives from a person aged 18-70 years in good health. The chain carries TRBV7-2 and TRBJ2-3; 9 bases fit TRBD2. CDR3: CASSLGLAGTDTQYF. The part of the CDR3 DNA that was read is TGTGCCAGCAGCTTAGGACTAGCGGGCACAGATACG.